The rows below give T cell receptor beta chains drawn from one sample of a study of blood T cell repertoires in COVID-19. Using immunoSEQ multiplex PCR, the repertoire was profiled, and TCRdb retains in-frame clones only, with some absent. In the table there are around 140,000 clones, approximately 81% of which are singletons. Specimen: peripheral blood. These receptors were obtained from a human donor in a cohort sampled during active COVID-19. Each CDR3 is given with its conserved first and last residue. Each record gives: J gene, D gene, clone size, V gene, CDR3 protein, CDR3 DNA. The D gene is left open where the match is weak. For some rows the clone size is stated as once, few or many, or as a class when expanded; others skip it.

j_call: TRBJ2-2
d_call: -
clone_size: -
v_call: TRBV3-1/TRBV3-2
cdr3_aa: CASSPEALDSPSNGELFF
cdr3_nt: TGTGCCAGCAGCCCGGAAGCACTAGATTCGCCAAGCAACGGGGAGCTGTTTTTT

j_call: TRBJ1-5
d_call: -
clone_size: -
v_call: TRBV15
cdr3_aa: CATSRDRSLNQPQHF
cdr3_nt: TGTGCCACCAGCAGAGATCGGAGTCTTAATCAGCCCCAGCATTTT

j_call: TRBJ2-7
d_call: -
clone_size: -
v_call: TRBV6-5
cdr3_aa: CASKGQASSYEQYF
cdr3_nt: TGTGCCAGCAAGGGGCAGGCGAGCTCCTACGAGCAGTACTTC

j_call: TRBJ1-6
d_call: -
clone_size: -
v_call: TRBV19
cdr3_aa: CAAGTHNSPLHF
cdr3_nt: TGTGCCGCCGGGACACACAATTCACCCCTCCACTTT

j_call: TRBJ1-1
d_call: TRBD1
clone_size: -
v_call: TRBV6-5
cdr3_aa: CASNRQGDTEAFF
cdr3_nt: TGTGCCAGCAATAGACAGGGAGACACTGAAGCTTTCTTT

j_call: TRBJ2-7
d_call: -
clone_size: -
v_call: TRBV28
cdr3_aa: CASSFQGEQYF
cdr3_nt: TGTGCCAGCAGTTTCCAGGGGGAGCAGTACTTC

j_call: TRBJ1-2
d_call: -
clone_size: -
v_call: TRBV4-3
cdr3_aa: CASSQELQGSFGYTF
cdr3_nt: TGCGCCAGCAGCCAAGAACTTCAGGGAAGTTTTGGCTACACCTTC

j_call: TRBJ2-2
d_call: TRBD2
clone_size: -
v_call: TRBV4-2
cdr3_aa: CASSQGGLAYTGELFF
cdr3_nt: TGTGCCAGCAGCCAAGGGGGACTAGCCTACACCGGGGAGCTGTTTTTT

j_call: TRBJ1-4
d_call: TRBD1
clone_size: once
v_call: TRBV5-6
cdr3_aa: CASRVTGGDEKLFF
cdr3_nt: TGTGCCAGCAGGGTAACAGGGGGCGACGAAAAACTGTTTTTT

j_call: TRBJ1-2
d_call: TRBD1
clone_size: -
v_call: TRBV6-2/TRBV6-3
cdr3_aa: CASSYTTGANYGYTF
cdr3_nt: TGTGCCAGCAGTTACACGACAGGGGCTAACTATGGCTACACCTTC

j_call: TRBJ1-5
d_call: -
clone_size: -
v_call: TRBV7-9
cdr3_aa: CASSLEGDQPQHF
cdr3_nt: TGTGCCAGCAGCTTAGAGGGAGATCAGCCCCAGCATTTT

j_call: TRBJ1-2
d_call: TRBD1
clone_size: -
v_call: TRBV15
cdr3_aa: CATSRDSAGGYGYTF
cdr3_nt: TGTGCCACCAGCAGAGATTCTGCAGGGGGCTATGGCTACACCTTC

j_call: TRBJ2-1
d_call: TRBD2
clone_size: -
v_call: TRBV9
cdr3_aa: CASSSYSGSGDEQFF
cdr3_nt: TGTGCCAGCAGCTCCTATAGCGGGAGCGGGGATGAGCAGTTCTTC

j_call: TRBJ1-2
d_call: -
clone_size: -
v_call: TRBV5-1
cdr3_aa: CASSSQGNYGYTF
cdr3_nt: TGCGCCAGCAGCTCGCAGGGGAACTATGGCTACACCTTC